These 29 T cell receptor beta chains were all obtained from the same sample, sequenced in a study of cytomegalovirus exposure and HLA in healthy donors. Method: immunoSEQ multiplex PCR; TCRdb's copy keeps in-frame clones and lacks some. The repertoire holds about 150,000 clones, with 88% as singletons. The sequencing sample was made of PBMCs. The receptors derive from a man younger than 35 in good health and CMV-seronegative.

V usage is TRBV6-1 and J usage is TRBJ1-6, with TRBD1 matching 12 bases. Germline CDR1 MNHNS, CDR2 SASEGT. V was pared by 6 bases and J by 7 bases, with 13 bases of the junction left unmatched. This CDR3 region has 18 residues. The CDR3 coding sequence is TGTGCCAGCAGGGAAAAACCGGGACAGGGGGCTTGGAATTCACCCCTCCACTTT. Its translation is CASREKPGQGAWNSPLHF.

This clone has more than one count but fewer than ten. A read error may account for a junction end that differs from germline. The chain employs TRBV2 and TRBJ2-7; 7 bases line up with TRBD1. The CDR3 is 13 amino acids. Germline V lookup: CDR1 SNHLY, CDR2 FYNNEI. For the CDR3, the DNA is TGTGCCAGCAGTGAAGAATTTTCAACAGGGGTGGACTTC. This sequence encodes CASSEEFSTGVDF.

The V and J genes are TRBV5-1 and TRBJ1-5, with TRBD1 matching over 9 bases. The CDR3 runs to 14 residues. Unmatched junction bases numbered 5, after V lost 3 bases and J lost 7 bases. Germline CDR1 and CDR2: SGHRS and YFSETQ. The CDR3 DNA follows: TGCGCCAGCAGCTCGGGACAGGGAGACCAGCCCCAGCATTTT. Protein: CASSSGQGDQPQHF. Filled out from reference TRBV5-1 and TRBJ1-5, the complete variable domain reads KAGVTQTPRYLIKTRGQQVTLSCSPISGHRSVSWYQQTPGQGLQFLFEYFSETQRNKGNFPGRFSGRQFSNSRSEMNVSTLELGDSALYLCASSSGQGDQPQHFGDGTRLSIL.

This chain connects TRBV13 to TRBJ2-7; 9 bases line up with TRBD2. Germline loops: CDR1 PRHDT, CDR2 FYEKMQ (reference sequence). The V gene end was trimmed by 3 bases and the J gene end by 3 bases; junction bases not matched to a gene: 3. The CDR3 loop spans 14 amino acids. CDR3 region: CASSFGTSSYEQYF. The CDR3 region has the DNA TGTGCCAGCAGCTTCGGGACTAGCAGCTACGAGCAGTACTTC.

V and J are TRBV7-2 and TRBJ2-1, with 9 bases fitting TRBD1. Germline CDR1 is SGHTA and CDR2 is FQGNSA. V shed 5 bases, J shed 3 bases, and the junction held 8 bases outside the gene matches. CDR3 length equals 16 residues. CDR3 loop: CASSVPRTGVYNEQFF. The CDR3 nucleotides read TGTGCCAGCAGCGTACCCCGGACAGGGGTCTACAATGAGCAGTTCTTC.

The chain couples TRBV27 to TRBJ2-5, with TRBD2 matching over 8 bases. The CDR3 consists of 15 residues. Germline lookup yields CDR1 MNHEY and CDR2 SMNVEV (reference sequence). The V segment lost 1 base and the J segment 5 bases; nucleotides outside the gene matches: 6. For the CDR3, the DNA is TGTGCCAGCAGTTTATTTAGCGGGATCATCGAGACCCAGTACTTC. It yields the protein CASSLFSGIIETQYF.

The genes are TRBV28 and TRBJ1-2; 7 bases fit TRBD1. CDR3 length: 14 amino acids. J was trimmed by 4 bases and V by 4 bases; bases with no gene match: 6. CDR1 and CDR2 (germline): MDHEN, SYDVKM. The CDR3: CASSYFDRVYGYTF. The CDR3, as DNA: TGTGCCAGCAGTTACTTCGACAGGGTCTATGGCTACACCTTC.

The V and J genes are TRBV5-1 and TRBJ2-7; 10 bases map to TRBD2. Germline trimming cut 3 bases from V and 0 bases from J; bases unmatched to any gene: 3. This CDR3 has 15 amino acids. The germline V gene encodes CDR1 SGHRS and CDR2 YFSETQ. CDR3 protein: CASSSSGRSSYEQYF. CDR3 bases: TGCGCCAGCAGCTCTAGCGGGAGAAGCTCCTACGAGCAGTACTTC.

The chain couples TRBV18 to TRBJ1-1; maybe TRBD1 (6 bases). The CDR3 runs 15 residues. Germline CDR1 is KGHSH and CDR2 is LQKENI. V gave up 3 bases and J gave up 6 bases, with 17 bases separating them. The CDR3 bases are TGTGCCAGCTCACCCCGCGGACTGAAGGGGGCTGAAGCTTTCTTT. The encoded protein is CASSPRGLKGAEAFF.

The CDR3 coding sequence is TGTGCCAGCCTAAGTCCTTACAACTATGGCTACACCTTC. It specifies CASLSPYNYGYTF. The V call is TRBV6-5, the J call TRBJ1-2; D gene uncertain. V lost 8 bases to trimming and J lost 2 bases, with 12 bases between them. This CDR3 comprises 13 residues. Germline values: CDR1 MNHEY, CDR2 SVGAGI.

V gene TRBV27 combines with J gene TRBJ1-6; D is uncertain. From germline, CDR1 is MNHEY and CDR2 SMNVEV (reference sequence). Trimming took off 4 bases at V and 4 bases at J, with 14 bases between the two ends. CDR3 length: 16 residues. The CDR3 coding sequence is TGTGCCAGCAGTTATTCGGGGAGAAGGTATAATTCACCCCTCCACTTT. It is translated as CASSYSGRRYNSPLHF.

The chain carries TRBV5-4 and TRBJ2-3; tentative D call: TRBD2 (6 bases). V gave up 2 bases and J gave up 6 bases, with 19 bases separating them. CDR1 and CDR2 (germline): SGHNT, YYREEE (reference sequence). The CDR3 is made up of 16 amino acids. The CDR3 protein is CASSFGRGSDIDTQYF. The CDR3 bases are TGTGCCAGCAGCTTCGGTCGGGGGTCGGATATCGATACGCAGTATTTT.

This sequence joins TRBV7-8 and TRBJ1-1; TRBD1 agrees at 7 bases. CDR1 SGHVS and CDR2 FQNEAQ come from the germline V gene. CDR3 length: 15 amino acids. The V and J ends lost 5 bases and 1 base, in that order; junction bases with no gene match: 7. CDR3 coding DNA: TGTGCCAGCAGCCCCACCGGGACAGCGAACACTGAAGCTTTCTTT. This gives the protein CASSPTGTANTEAFF.

This clone was seen a handful of times. The genes are TRBV6-5 and TRBJ1-6; D perhaps matches TRBD1 (5 bases). The CDR3 contains 14 residues. Germline CDR1 MNHEY, CDR2 SVGAGI. V lost 5 bases and J 10 bases, leaving 15 bases between the germline ends. CDR3 in amino acids: CASSVGGNYSPLHF. The CDR3 nucleotides are TGTGCCAGCAGTGTCGGGGGGAACTACTCACCCCTCCACTTT.

This rearrangement joins TRBV29-1 to TRBJ1-1, with D uncertain. Germline values: CDR1 SQVTM, CDR2 ANQGSEA. The CDR3 extends over 11 amino acids. The V end lost 4 bases, the J end lost 0 bases, and 3 bases lay between the germline ends. The CDR3 region has the DNA TGCAGCGTTGTTATGAACACTGAAGCTTTCTTT. It yields the protein CSVVMNTEAFF. Combining the CDR3 with reference TRBV29-1 and TRBJ1-1 gives the whole variable domain SAVISQKPSRDICQRGTSLTIQCQVDSQVTMMFWYRQQPGQSLTLIATANQGSEATYESGFVIDKFPISRPNLTFSTLTVSNMSPEDSSIYLCSVVMNTEAFFGQGTRLTVV.

This chain connects TRBV4-1 to TRBJ2-7; 14 positions agree with TRBD2. Germline V gene data show CDR1 as MGHRA and CDR2 as YSYEKL. The ends lost 3 bases at V and 2 bases at J; junction bases unmatched: 9. The CDR3 loop spans 18 amino acids. Here the CDR3 reads CASSHPGTSGSFAYEQYF. In DNA form, the CDR3 reads TGCGCCAGCAGCCATCCCGGGACTAGCGGGAGTTTCGCCTACGAGCAGTACTTC.

J is TRBJ1-1 and V is TRBV5-1; tentative D call: TRBD1 (5 bases). The germline V gene encodes CDR1 SGHRS and CDR2 YFSETQ. Trimming left V 2 bases short and J 1 base short, with 9 bases between. This CDR3 is 14 amino acids long. The CDR3 protein is CASSLGHQNTEAFF. Written as DNA, the CDR3 is TGCGCCAGCAGCTTAGGACATCAGAACACTGAAGCTTTCTTT.

This chain connects TRBV6-5 to TRBJ2-3, with a tentative D call TRBD2 (7 bases). V gave up 8 bases and J gave up 7 bases, with 22 bases separating them. The CDR3 extends over 15 amino acids. Germline V gene lookup returns CDR1 MNHEY and CDR2 SVGAGI. The CDR3 spells CASQTRGGLGNTQYF. The CDR3 bases are TGTGCCAGCCAGACGAGGGGGGGTCTCGGGAATACGCAGTATTTT.

The rearrangement uses TRBV7-2 and TRBJ2-7; 9 nucleotides match TRBD1. Germline lookup yields CDR1 SGHTA and CDR2 FQGNSA. This CDR3 is 15 amino acids long. The V segment lost 1 base and the J segment 5 bases; nucleotides outside the gene matches: 6. CDR3 region: CASSLGGTGIDEQYF. The CDR3 nucleotides read TGTGCCAGCAGCTTAGGTGGGACAGGGATCGACGAGCAGTACTTC.

The CDR3 protein is CASSLLLAAKNIQYF. In nucleotides, the CDR3 is TGTGCCAGCAGCTTATTGCTAGCGGCGAAAAACATTCAGTACTTC. The chain combines TRBV11-2 with TRBJ2-4; 7 nucleotides align to TRBD2. Unmatched junction bases numbered 5, after V lost 2 bases and J lost 4 bases. CDR1 and CDR2 (germline): SGHAT, FQNNGV. This CDR3 region has 15 residues.

In this sample, this clone turned up once. This chain links TRBV28 with TRBJ1-1; D remains unclear. With 1 base removed from V and 1 base from J, the gap between germline ends came to 10 bases. This CDR3 comprises 15 residues. The germline V gene encodes CDR1 MDHEN and CDR2 SYDVKM. This chain's CDR3 is CASSLSRTGNTEAFF. CDR3 DNA: TGTGCCAGCAGTTTATCCCGGACTGGGAACACTGAAGCTTTCTTT.

This sequence joins TRBV5-6 and TRBJ1-1; D is perhaps TRBD1 (5 bases). Trimming left V 0 bases short and J 4 bases short, with 16 bases between. Germline V gives CDR1 SGHDT, CDR2 YYEEEE. The CDR3 loop spans 16 amino acids. The CDR3 spells CASSLAGRAGGTEAFF. Written as DNA, the CDR3 is TGTGCCAGCAGCTTGGCGGGCAGGGCGGGAGGCACTGAAGCTTTCTTT. The full variable domain, with the rest looked up from reference TRBV5-6 and TRBJ1-1, is DAGVTQSPTHLIKTRGQQVTLRCSPKSGHDTVSWYQQALGQGPQFIFQYYEEEERQRGNFPDRFSGHQFPNYSSELNVNALLLGDSALYLCASSLAGRAGGTEAFFGQGTRLTVV.

The rearrangement links TRBV28 to TRBJ2-1, with 7 bases aligning to TRBD2. V gave up 3 bases and J gave up 6 bases; unmatched junction bases: 14. In germline, CDR1 is MDHEN, CDR2 SYDVKM. The CDR3 runs 17 residues. The CDR3, as DNA: TGTGCCAGCAGTTTTCCTACCCCCGGAGCGGGGACCAATGAGCAGTTCTTC. It encodes CASSFPTPGAGTNEQFF.

The gene calls are TRBV18 and TRBJ1-5; TRBD1 might be the D (5 bases). CDR3 length equals 16 residues. Trimming took off 2 bases at V and 3 bases at J, with 14 bases between the two ends. Germline lookup yields CDR1 KGHSH and CDR2 LQKENI. The CDR3 DNA reads as TGTGCCAGCTCACCAAGCCAGGGAGGGAACAATCAGCCCCAGCATTTT. It codes for CASSPSQGGNNQPQHF. Combining the CDR3 with reference TRBV18 and TRBJ1-5 gives the whole variable domain NAGVMQNPRHLVRRRGQEARLRCSPMKGHSHVYWYRQLPEEGLKFMVYLQKENIIDESGMPKERFSAEFPKEGPSILRIQQVVRGDSAAYFCASSPSQGGNNQPQHFGDGTRLSIL.

This sequence joins TRBV28 and TRBJ1-6, with unresolved D. There are 15 residues in the CDR3. The V gene's germline CDR1 is MDHEN and CDR2 SYDVKM. V was pared by 4 bases and J by 10 bases, with 17 bases between. The CDR3, as DNA: TGTGCCAGCAGTTCTCCCCAGAGGGCTGGATCACCCCTCCACTTT. This gives the protein CASSSPQRAGSPLHF. Supplemented by reference TRBV28 and TRBJ1-6, the full variable domain reads DVKVTQSSRYLVKRTGEKVFLECVQDMDHENMFWYRQDPGLGLRLIYFSYDVKMKEKGDIPEGYSVSREKKERFSLILESASTNQTSMYLCASSSPQRAGSPLHFGNGTRLTVT.

This clone came up once. V and J are TRBV18 and TRBJ2-6; TRBD2 agrees at 9 bases. Germline assignment: CDR1 KGHSH and CDR2 LQKENI. V lost 2 bases and J lost 1; bases outside the gene matches: 3. This CDR3 is built from 17 residues. Written as DNA, the CDR3 is TGTGCCAGCTCACCAACTAGCGGGTATTCTGGGGCCAACGTCCTGACTTTC. Amino acids: CASSPTSGYSGANVLTF.

The chain has TRBV5-1 and TRBJ2-1; TRBD1 matches 11 bases. V was clipped by 2 bases and J by 6 bases; unmatched bases: 4. The CDR3 consists of 15 residues. CDR1 and CDR2 (germline): SGHRS, YFSETQ. CDR3 DNA sequence: TGCGCCAGCAGCTTTCGGGACAGGGGGGGCAATGAGCAGTTCTTC. This translates into CASSFRDRGGNEQFF. The variable domain in full, completed from reference TRBV5-1 and TRBJ2-1, reads KAGVTQTPRYLIKTRGQQVTLSCSPISGHRSVSWYQQTPGQGLQFLFEYFSETQRNKGNFPGRFSGRQFSNSRSEMNVSTLELGDSALYLCASSFRDRGGNEQFFGPGTRLTVL.

J is TRBJ2-7 and V is TRBV7-4; 9 positions match TRBD1. CDR1 SGHVT and CDR2 SQSDAQ come from the germline V gene. V lost 4 bases to trimming and J lost 5 bases; unmatched junction nucleotides: 15. The CDR3 has 17 amino acids. CDR3 region: CASSSSHPRDRVHEQYF. CDR3 bases: TGTGCCAGCAGCTCCTCCCACCCCCGGGACAGGGTTCACGAGCAGTACTTC.

The chain recombines TRBV6-1 with TRBJ1-1; weak D call: TRBD1 (6 bases). The CDR3 consists of 13 residues. V was shortened by 6 bases and J by 1 base, with 9 bases between the two germline ends. Germline V gene data show CDR1 as MNHNS and CDR2 as SASEGT. The CDR3 reads CASRKQGNTEAFF. The CDR3 DNA follows: TGTGCCAGCAGGAAACAGGGGAACACTGAAGCTTTCTTT.